This T cell receptor (beta chain) was sequenced during a study of blood T cells in healthy people across ages. Whole-study context: Template switching caught about one barcoded beta molecule for each two T cells.

The CDR3 is 16 residues long. V gave up 1 base and J gave up 7 bases, with 16 bases separating them. Germline CDR1 SEHNR, CDR2 FQNEAQ (reference sequence). Broader study findings: It was the long-lived donors that had more naive CD4+ cells and higher diversity than aged donors.

Turning to this clonotype: The antigen is unknown.

Together with a sample-barcoded 5' primer, a J-beta primer mix was included in a second PCR lasting about 6 to 12 cycles. TCRdb recomputed calls from the 5' RACE reads with MiXCR, one row per CDR3 protein. The sample has some 710,000 distinct CDR3 sequences; about 20% are singletons. The sequence was collected from a man aged 65-85 years in good health. Sequencing was performed on blood. V usage is TRBV7-9 and J usage is TRBJ1-4; D remains ambiguous. In DNA, the CDR3 is TGTGCCAGCAGCTTAGGAAACAGCCTGCGGGGTGAAAAACTGTTTTTT. Its protein is CASSLGNSLRGEKLFF.